The subject of this entry is one TCR beta chain. The same CDR3 is also encoded by other DNA sequences in this sample. V was pared by 2 bases and J by 0 bases, with 4 bases between. CDR3 length equals 13 residues. Per the germline V gene, CDR1 is LNHDA and CDR2 is SQIVND (reference sequence). These data come from a study of control samples from healthy donors and cancer patients. The data were produced by immunoSEQ multiplex PCR, yet TCRdb's version contains in-frame clones alone and is incomplete. The table records about 25,000 clones, roughly 85% of them present only once. This chain joins TRBV19 and TRBJ1-1; no clear D. The clonotype comes from an older woman with head and neck cancer. The sequencing input was PBMCs. CDR3 in amino acids: CASSIRVNTEAFF. In nucleotides, the CDR3 is TGTGCCAGTAGTATACGGGTGAACACTGAAGCTTTCTTT.